The present T cell receptor beta chain was sequenced within a study of molecular identifiers for immune sequencing clone quantification. TCRdb called the PCR reads again in MiXCR, with one record for every CDR3 protein. The sample has some 580,000 distinct CDR3 sequences, less than 30% seen once. This clonotype was detected only a few times. V lost 5 bases, J lost 6 bases, and 4 bases stayed unmatched. Germline V gene data show CDR1 as MDHEN and CDR2 as SYDVKM. This CDR3 spans 13 amino acids. The TCR was taken from a human donor in good health. Some libraries in this study had Jurkat cell RNA spiked in. This chain connects TRBV28 to TRBJ2-7; 10 bases fit TRBD1. Sequenced: naive CD8+ T cells from blood, with Jurkat cell RNA spiked in. As to subset: FACS-sorted CD8+CD4-CCR7+CD45RA+ naive T cells. The CDR3 loop reads CASSDRGQGEQYF. The DNA for the CDR3 is TGTGCCAGCAGTGACAGGGGGCAGGGCGAGCAGTACTTC.